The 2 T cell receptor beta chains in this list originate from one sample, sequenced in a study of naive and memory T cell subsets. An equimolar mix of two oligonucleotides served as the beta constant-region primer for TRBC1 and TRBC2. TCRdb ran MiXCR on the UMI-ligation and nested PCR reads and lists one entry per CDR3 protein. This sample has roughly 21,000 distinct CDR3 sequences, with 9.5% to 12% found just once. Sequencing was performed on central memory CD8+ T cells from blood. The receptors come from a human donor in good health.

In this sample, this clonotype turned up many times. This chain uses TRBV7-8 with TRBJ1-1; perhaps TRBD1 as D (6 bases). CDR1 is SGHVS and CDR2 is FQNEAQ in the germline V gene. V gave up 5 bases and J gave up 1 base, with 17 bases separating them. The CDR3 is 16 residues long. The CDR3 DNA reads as TGTGCCAGCAGCATCCTAAACAGGGCAGGGAACACTGAAGCTTTCTTT. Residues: CASSILNRAGNTEAFF.

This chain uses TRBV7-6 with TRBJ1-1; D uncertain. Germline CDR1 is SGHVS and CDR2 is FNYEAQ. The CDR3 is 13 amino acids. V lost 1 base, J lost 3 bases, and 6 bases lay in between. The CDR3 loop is CASSLEWDTEAFF. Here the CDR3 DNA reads TGTGCCAGCAGCTTAGAGTGGGACACTGAAGCTTTCTTT.